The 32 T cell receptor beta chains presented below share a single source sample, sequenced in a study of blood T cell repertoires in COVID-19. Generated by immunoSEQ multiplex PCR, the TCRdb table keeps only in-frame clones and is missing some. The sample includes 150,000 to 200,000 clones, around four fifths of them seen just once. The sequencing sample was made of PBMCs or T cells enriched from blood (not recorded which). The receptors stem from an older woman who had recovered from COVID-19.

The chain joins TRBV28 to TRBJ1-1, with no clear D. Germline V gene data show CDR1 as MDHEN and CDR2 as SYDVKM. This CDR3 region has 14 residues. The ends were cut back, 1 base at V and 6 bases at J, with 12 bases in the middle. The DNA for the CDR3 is TGTGCCAGCAGTTTATATGGTGTTACGGCTGAAGCTTTCTTT. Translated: CASSLYGVTAEAFF. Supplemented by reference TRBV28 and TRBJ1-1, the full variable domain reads DVKVTQSSRYLVKRTGEKVFLECVQDMDHENMFWYRQDPGLGLRLIYFSYDVKMKEKGDIPEGYSVSREKKERFSLILESASTNQTSMYLCASSLYGVTAEAFFGQGTRLTVV.

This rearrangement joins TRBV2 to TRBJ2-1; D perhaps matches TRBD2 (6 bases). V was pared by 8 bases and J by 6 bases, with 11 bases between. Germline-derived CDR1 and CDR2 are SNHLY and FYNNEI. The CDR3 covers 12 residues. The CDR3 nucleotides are TGTGCCAGCGAAATGACTAGCAATGAGCAGTTCTTC. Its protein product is CASEMTSNEQFF.

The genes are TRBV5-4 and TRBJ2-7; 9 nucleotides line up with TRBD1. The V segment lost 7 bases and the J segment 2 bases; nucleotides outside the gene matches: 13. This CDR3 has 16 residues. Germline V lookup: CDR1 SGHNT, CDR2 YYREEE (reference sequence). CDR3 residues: CASAGPSRDRAYEQYF. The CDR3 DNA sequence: TGTGCCAGCGCAGGTCCCTCTCGGGACAGGGCCTACGAGCAGTACTTC.

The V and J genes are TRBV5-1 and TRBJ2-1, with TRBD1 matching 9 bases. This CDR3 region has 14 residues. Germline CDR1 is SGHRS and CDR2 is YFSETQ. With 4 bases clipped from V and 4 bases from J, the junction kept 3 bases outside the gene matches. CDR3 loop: CASSPTGGYNEQFF. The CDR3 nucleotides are TGCGCCAGCAGCCCGACAGGGGGGTACAATGAGCAGTTCTTC. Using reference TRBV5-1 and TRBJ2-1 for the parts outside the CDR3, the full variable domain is KAGVTQTPRYLIKTRGQQVTLSCSPISGHRSVSWYQQTPGQGLQFLFEYFSETQRNKGNFPGRFSGRQFSNSRSEMNVSTLELGDSALYLCASSPTGGYNEQFFGPGTRLTVL.

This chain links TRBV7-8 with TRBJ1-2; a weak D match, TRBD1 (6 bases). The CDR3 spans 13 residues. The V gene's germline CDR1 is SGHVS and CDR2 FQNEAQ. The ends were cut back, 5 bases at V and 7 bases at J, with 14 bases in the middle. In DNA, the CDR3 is TGTGCCAGCAGCCAGAGGGAGGGGGGTGGCTACACCTTC. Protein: CASSQREGGGYTF.

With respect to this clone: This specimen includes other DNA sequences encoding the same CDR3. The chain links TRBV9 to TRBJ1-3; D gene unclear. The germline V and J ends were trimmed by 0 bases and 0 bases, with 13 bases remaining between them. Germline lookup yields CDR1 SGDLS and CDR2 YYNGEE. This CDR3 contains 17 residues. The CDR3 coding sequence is TGTGCCAGCAGCGTAGGTCTGGACTCCCTCTCTGGAAACACCATATATTTT. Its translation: CASSVGLDSLSGNTIYF.

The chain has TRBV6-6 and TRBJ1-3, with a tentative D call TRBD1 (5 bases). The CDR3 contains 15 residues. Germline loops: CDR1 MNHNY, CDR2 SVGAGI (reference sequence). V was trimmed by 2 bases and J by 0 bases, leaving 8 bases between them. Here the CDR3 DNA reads TGTGCCAGCAGTTACCAGGGCACCTCTGGAAACACCATATATTTT. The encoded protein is CASSYQGTSGNTIYF.

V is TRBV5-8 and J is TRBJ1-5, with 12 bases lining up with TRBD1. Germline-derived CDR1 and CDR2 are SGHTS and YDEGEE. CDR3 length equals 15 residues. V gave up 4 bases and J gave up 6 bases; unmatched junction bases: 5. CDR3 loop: CASSLGTGGGQPQHF. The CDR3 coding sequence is TGTGCCAGCAGCCTAGGGACAGGGGGCGGTCAGCCCCAGCATTTT.

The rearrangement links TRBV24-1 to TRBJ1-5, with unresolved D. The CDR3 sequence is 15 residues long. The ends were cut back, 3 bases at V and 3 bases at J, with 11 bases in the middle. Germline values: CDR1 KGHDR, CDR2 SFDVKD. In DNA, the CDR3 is TGTGCCACCAGTGATACGAGGGAATCCAATCAGCCCCAGCATTTT. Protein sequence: CATSDTRESNQPQHF.

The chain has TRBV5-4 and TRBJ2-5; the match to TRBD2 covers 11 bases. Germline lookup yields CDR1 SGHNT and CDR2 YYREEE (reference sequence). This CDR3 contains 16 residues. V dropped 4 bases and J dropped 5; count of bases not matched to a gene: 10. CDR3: CASSDPRLAGLETQYF. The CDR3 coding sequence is TGTGCCAGCAGCGACCCGAGACTAGCGGGGCTGGAGACCCAGTACTTC.

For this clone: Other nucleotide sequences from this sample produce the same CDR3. The CDR3 DNA follows: TGTGCCAGCTCACCACCGGGCCTTCCCTACGAGCAGTACTTC. Translated, it gives CASSPPGLPYEQYF. The V gene is TRBV18, the J gene TRBJ2-7, with unresolved D. Trimming took 0 bases from V and 2 from J, leaving 8 bases between them. CDR1 KGHSH and CDR2 LQKENI come from the germline V gene. This CDR3 has 14 amino acids.

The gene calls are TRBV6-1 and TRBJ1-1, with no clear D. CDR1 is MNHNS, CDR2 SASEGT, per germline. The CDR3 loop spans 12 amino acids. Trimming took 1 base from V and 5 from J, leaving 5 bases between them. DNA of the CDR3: TGTGCCAGCAGTGAAGTGGAGACTGAAGCTTTCTTT. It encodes CASSEVETEAFF.

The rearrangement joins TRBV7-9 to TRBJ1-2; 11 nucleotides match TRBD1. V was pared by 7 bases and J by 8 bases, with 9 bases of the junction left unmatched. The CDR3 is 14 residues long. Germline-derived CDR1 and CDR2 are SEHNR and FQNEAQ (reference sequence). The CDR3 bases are TGTGCCAGCACCCCGGGACAGGGGGTTTACGGCTACACCTTC. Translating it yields CASTPGQGVYGYTF.

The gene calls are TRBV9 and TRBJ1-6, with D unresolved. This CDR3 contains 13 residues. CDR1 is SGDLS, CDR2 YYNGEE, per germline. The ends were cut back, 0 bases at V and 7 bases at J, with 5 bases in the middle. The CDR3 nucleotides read TGTGCCAGCAGCGTAGGTGAGAATTCACCCCTCCACTTT. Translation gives CASSVGENSPLHF.

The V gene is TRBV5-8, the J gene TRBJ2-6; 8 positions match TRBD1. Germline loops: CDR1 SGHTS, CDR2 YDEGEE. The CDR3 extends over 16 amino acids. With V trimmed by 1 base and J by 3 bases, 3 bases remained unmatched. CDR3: CASSLQGAYGANVLTF. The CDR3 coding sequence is TGTGCCAGCAGCTTGCAGGGGGCTTATGGGGCCAACGTCCTGACTTTC. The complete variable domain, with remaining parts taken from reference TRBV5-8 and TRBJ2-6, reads EAGVTQSPTHLIKTRGQQATLRCSPISGHTSVYWYQQALGLGLQFLLWYDEGEERNRGNFPPRFSGRQFPNYSSELNVNALELEDSALYLCASSLQGAYGANVLTFGAGSRLTVL.

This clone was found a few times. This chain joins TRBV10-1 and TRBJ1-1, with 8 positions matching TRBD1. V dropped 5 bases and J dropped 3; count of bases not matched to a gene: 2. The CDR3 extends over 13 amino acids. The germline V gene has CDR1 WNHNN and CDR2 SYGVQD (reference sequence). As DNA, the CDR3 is TGCGCCAGCAGTCCGACAGGGGACACTGAAGCTTTCTTT. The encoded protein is CASSPTGDTEAFF.

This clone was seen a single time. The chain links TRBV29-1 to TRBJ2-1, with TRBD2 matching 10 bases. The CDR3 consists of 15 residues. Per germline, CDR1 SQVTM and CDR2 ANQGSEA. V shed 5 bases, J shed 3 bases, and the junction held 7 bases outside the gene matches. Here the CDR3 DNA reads TGCAGCGTTATGGGGACTAGCGTTAACTACAATGAGCAGTTCTTC. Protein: CSVMGTSVNYNEQFF.

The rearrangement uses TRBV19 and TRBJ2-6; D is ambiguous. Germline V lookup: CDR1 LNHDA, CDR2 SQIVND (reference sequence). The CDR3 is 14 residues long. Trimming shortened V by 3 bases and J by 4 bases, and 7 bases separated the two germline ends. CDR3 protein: CASSIGAGANVLTF. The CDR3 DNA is TGTGCCAGTAGTATCGGTGCGGGGGCCAACGTCCTGACTTTC.

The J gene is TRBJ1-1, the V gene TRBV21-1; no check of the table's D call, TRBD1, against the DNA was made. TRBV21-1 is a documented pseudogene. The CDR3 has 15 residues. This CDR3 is CASSKDVIGATEAFF. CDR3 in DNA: TGTGCCAGCAGCAAAGATGTCATTGGGGCTACTGAAGCTTTCTTT.

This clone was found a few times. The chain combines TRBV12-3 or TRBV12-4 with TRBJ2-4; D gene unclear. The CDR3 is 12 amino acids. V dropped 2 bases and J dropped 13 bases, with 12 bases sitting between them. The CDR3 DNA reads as TGTGCCAGCAGTTTACCAGGTCCTATACAGTACTTC. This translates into CASSLPGPIQYF.

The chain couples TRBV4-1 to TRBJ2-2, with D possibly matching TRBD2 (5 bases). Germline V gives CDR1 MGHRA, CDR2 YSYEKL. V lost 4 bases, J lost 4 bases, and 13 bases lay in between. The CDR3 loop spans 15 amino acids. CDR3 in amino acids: CASSPATSTTGELFF. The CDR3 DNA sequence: TGCGCCAGCAGCCCGGCCACTAGTACCACCGGGGAGCTGTTTTTT.

CDR3 nucleotide sequence: TGTGCCGTGGCCCGTGTGAGGGAGCAGTACTTC. Protein: CAVARVREQYF. The chain recombines TRBV6-5 with TRBJ2-7, with D hard to call. Per germline, CDR1 MNHEY and CDR2 SVGAGI. Trimming removed 11 bases from V and 7 bases from J, with 15 bases in between. This CDR3 has 11 residues.

The CDR3 coding sequence is TGCGCCAGCAGCTTGCTTGCGGGAGGGGAGTACAATGAGCAGTTCTTC. Its protein product is CASSLLAGGEYNEQFF. The rearrangement uses TRBV5-1 and TRBJ2-1; 9 bases map to TRBD2. The germline CDR1 and CDR2 sequences are SGHRS and YFSETQ. The V and J ends lost 1 base and 4 bases, in that order; junction bases with no gene match: 6. This CDR3 is 16 amino acids long.

CDR3 protein: CASSSGLITDTQYF. CDR3 coding DNA: TGTGCCAGCAGCTCGGGACTTATCACAGATACGCAGTATTTT. The J gene is TRBJ2-3, the V gene TRBV7-3, with D possibly TRBD2 on 6 matching bases. This CDR3 has 14 amino acids. The V and J ends lost 4 bases and 2 bases respectively, with 10 bases between them. Germline V CDR1 and CDR2: SGHTA, FQGTGA.

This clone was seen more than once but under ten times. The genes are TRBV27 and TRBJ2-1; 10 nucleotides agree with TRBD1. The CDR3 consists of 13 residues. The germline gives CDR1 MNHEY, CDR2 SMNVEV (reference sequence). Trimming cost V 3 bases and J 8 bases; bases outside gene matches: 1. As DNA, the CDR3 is TGTGCCAGCAGTTTTGACAGGGGGCATGAGCAGTTCTTC. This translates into CASSFDRGHEQFF.

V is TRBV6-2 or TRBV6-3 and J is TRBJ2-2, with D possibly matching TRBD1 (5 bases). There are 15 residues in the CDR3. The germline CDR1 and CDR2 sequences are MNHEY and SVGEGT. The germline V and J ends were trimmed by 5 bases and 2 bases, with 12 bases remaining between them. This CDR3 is CASSARAINTGELFF. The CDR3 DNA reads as TGTGCCAGCAGTGCCAGGGCAATTAACACCGGGGAGCTGTTTTTT.

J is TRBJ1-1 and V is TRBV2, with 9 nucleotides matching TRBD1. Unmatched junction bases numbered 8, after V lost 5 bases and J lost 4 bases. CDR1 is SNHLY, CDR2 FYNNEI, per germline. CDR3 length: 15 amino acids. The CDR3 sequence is CASSPGTGRSTEAFF. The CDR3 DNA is TGTGCCAGCAGTCCCGGGACAGGGAGAAGCACTGAAGCTTTCTTT.

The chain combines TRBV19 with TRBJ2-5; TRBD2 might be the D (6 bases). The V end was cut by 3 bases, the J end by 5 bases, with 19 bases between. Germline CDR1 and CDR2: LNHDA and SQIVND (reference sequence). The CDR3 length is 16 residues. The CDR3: CASSIPGSGSRETQYF. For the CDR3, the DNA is TGTGCCAGTAGTATCCCGGGCTCCGGGAGTCGGGAGACCCAGTACTTC.

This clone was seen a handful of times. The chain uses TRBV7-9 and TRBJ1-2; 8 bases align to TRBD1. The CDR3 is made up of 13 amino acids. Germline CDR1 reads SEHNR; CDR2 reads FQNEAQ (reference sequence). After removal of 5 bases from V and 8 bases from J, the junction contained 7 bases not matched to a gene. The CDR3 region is CASSQTGAEGYTF. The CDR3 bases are TGTGCCAGCAGCCAGACAGGGGCGGAAGGCTACACCTTC.

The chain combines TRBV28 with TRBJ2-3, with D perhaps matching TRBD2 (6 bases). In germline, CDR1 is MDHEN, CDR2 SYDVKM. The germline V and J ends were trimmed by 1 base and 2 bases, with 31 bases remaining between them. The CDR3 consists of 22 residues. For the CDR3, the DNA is TGTGCCAGCAGTTTATATAGGGGACGCGGGATTACCCAACGAGGAGCCACAGATACGCAGTATTTT. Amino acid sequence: CASSLYRGRGITQRGATDTQYF.

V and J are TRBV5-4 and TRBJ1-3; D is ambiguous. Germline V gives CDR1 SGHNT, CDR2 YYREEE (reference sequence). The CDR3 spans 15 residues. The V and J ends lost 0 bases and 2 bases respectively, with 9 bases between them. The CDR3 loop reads CASSLGAPTGNTIYF. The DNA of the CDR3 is TGTGCCAGCAGCTTGGGGGCCCCTACTGGAAACACCATATATTTT.

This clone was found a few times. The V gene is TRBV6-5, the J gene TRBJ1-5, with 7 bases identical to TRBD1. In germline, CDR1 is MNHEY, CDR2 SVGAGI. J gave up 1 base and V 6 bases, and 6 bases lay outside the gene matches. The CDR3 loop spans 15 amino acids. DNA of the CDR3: TGTGCCAGCAGGAAGGGGGCACGGAGCAATCAGCCCCAGCATTTT. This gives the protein CASRKGARSNQPQHF.